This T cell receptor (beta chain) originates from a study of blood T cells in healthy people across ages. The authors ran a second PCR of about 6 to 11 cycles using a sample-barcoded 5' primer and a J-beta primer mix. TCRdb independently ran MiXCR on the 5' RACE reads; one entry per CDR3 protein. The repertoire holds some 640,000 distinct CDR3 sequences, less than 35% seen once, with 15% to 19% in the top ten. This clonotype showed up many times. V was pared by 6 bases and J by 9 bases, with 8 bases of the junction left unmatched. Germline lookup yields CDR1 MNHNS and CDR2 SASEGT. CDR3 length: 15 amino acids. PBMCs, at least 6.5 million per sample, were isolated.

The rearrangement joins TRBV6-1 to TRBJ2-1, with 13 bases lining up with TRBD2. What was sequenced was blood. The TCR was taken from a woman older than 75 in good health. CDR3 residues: CASSQLAGGQGEQFF. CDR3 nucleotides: TGTGCCAGCAGCCAACTAGCGGGGGGGCAAGGTGAGCAGTTCTTC.